The 19 T cell receptor beta chains reported below all come from one sample, sequenced in a study of blood T cell repertoires in COVID-19. Produced via immunoSEQ multiplex PCR; TCRdb's table is partial and in-frame only. The profile shows over 110,000 clones, around 82% of them singletons. Input material: PBMCs or T cells enriched from blood (not recorded which). All receptors derive from a man aged 50 to 59 in a cohort exposed to, infected with or recovered from COVID-19 (not recorded which).

The V call is TRBV6-2 or TRBV6-3, the J call TRBJ1-6; 9 nucleotides align to TRBD1. Germline V CDR1 and CDR2: MNHEY, SVGEGT. The CDR3 consists of 14 residues. J lost 7 bases, V lost 5 bases, and 3 bases had no gene match. The CDR3 here is CASSRDRENSPLHF. In nucleotides, the CDR3 is TGTGCCAGCAGTCGGGACAGGGAGAATTCACCCCTCCACTTT.

This clone was counted a few times. The genes are TRBV5-4 and TRBJ2-7; the match to TRBD1 covers 11 bases. V lost 4 bases and J lost 6; bases outside the gene matches: 6. Germline-derived CDR1 and CDR2 are SGHNT and YYREEE (reference sequence). This CDR3 is 14 amino acids long. The CDR3 region has the DNA TGTGCCAGCAGCCTCGGACAGGGGGCAATCGAGCAGTACTTC. Its protein is CASSLGQGAIEQYF.

The CDR3 spells CASSYPSVQAAYEQYF. DNA for the CDR3: TGTGCCAGCAGTTACCCCTCCGTGCAGGCAGCCTACGAGCAGTACTTC. V is TRBV6-2 or TRBV6-3 and J is TRBJ2-7; no definite D call. The CDR3 spans 16 residues. V was clipped by 2 bases and J by 2 bases, with 16 bases between them. Germline V gene data show CDR1 as MNHEY and CDR2 as SVGEGT.

The chain employs TRBV30 and TRBJ2-2; D remains unclear. CDR1 is GTSNPN and CDR2 is SVGIG in the germline V gene (reference sequence). Trimming removed 2 bases at V and 4 bases at J, with 8 bases between. CDR3 length: 13 amino acids. CDR3 sequence reads: CAWSLTSTGELFF. For the CDR3, the DNA is TGTGCCTGGAGTCTCACTTCCACCGGGGAGCTGTTTTTT.

The chain combines TRBV19 with TRBJ1-2; tentatively, D is TRBD1 (6 bases). Trimming pared 4 bases from V and 2 bases from J, leaving 11 bases between. Germline V gives CDR1 LNHDA, CDR2 SQIVND (reference sequence). The CDR3 runs to 14 residues. Here the CDR3 reads CASSTGTLNYGYTF. The CDR3 DNA reads TGTGCCAGTAGTACCGGGACATTAAACTATGGCTACACCTTC.

V gene TRBV6-5 combines with J gene TRBJ1-2; D possibly corresponds to TRBD1 (6 bases). This CDR3 contains 15 residues. Trimming took 7 bases from V and 4 from J, leaving 19 bases between them. From germline, CDR1 is MNHEY and CDR2 SVGAGI. CDR3 region: CASIPSGGAGYGYTF. In DNA form, the CDR3 reads TGTGCCAGCATCCCGAGTGGGGGCGCGGGCTATGGCTACACCTTC.

This rearrangement joins TRBV11-2 to TRBJ1-1; D uncertain. CDR1 is SGHAT, CDR2 FQNNGV, per germline. The CDR3 contains 13 residues. Trimming stripped 2 bases from V and 12 bases from J, with 16 bases between. The CDR3 protein is CASSLSDNQRTFF. CDR3 sequence (DNA): TGTGCCAGCAGCTTAAGTGACAACCAGAGAACTTTCTTT.

The chain joins TRBV14 to TRBJ1-2; D is uncertain. This CDR3 comprises 14 residues. The V gene lost 0 bases and the J gene lost 7 bases, with 12 bases spanning the gap. Germline loops: CDR1 SGHDN, CDR2 FVKESK. The CDR3 loop reads CASSQDPGSGGYTF. The CDR3 coding sequence is TGTGCCAGCAGCCAAGATCCCGGGTCGGGTGGCTACACCTTC.

This chain links TRBV9 with TRBJ1-5; TRBD1 might be the D (5 bases). V was clipped by 0 bases and J by 7 bases, with 11 bases between them. The CDR3 totals 14 residues. Germline-derived CDR1 and CDR2 are SGDLS and YYNGEE. The CDR3 DNA sequence: TGTGCCAGCAGCGTAGACAGGTACGGGCAGCCCCAGCATTTT. Translated: CASSVDRYGQPQHF.

The chain is built from TRBV3-1 (or the pseudogene TRBV3-2) and TRBJ2-3; 9 bases map to TRBD2. Trimming removed 1 base from V and 3 bases from J; junction bases left unmatched: 5. The CDR3 extends over 16 amino acids. The germline CDR1 and CDR2 sequences are LGHDT and YNNKEL (reference sequence). The CDR3 region is CASSQVGGGATDTQYF. CDR3 coding DNA: TGTGCCAGCAGCCAAGTCGGCGGGGGGGCAACAGATACGCAGTATTTT.

The table lists this clone with a few counts. The rearrangement uses TRBV27 and TRBJ1-5; D is possibly TRBD1 (5 bases). This CDR3 has 16 amino acids. With 1 base removed from V and 3 bases from J, the gap between germline ends came to 13 bases. Germline loops: CDR1 MNHEY, CDR2 SMNVEV (reference sequence). This CDR3 is CASSLLRDGINQPQHF. The CDR3 region has the DNA TGTGCCAGCAGTTTATTGCGGGACGGGATCAATCAGCCCCAGCATTTT.

The V gene is TRBV27, the J gene TRBJ1-2; 9 bases are shared with TRBD1. The ends lost 6 bases at V and 5 bases at J; junction bases unmatched: 7. The germline V gene encodes CDR1 MNHEY and CDR2 SMNVEV (reference sequence). CDR3 length equals 14 residues. The CDR3, as DNA: TGTGCCAGCAGCAAAACAGGGGGCGCATATGGCTACACCTTC. It specifies CASSKTGGAYGYTF.

The chain joins TRBV9 to TRBJ1-1, with 9 bases matching TRBD1. V lost 4 bases, J lost 5 bases, and 9 bases stayed unmatched. The CDR3 is made up of 15 amino acids. Germline V gene sequence: CDR1 SGDLS, CDR2 YYNGEE. The CDR3 is CASSFLGQGGTEAFF. DNA for the CDR3: TGTGCCAGCAGCTTCTTGGGACAGGGAGGGACTGAAGCTTTCTTT. Variable domain in full (rest from reference TRBV9 and TRBJ1-1): DSGVTQTPKHLITATGQRVTLRCSPRSGDLSVYWYQQSLDQGLQFLIQYYNGEERAKGNILERFSAQQFPDLHSELNLSSLELGDSALYFCASSFLGQGGTEAFFGQGTRLTVV.

V usage is TRBV24-1 and J usage is TRBJ2-1; D is possibly TRBD2 (6 bases). This CDR3 region has 15 residues. The germline gives CDR1 KGHDR, CDR2 SFDVKD. Trimming stripped 3 bases from V and 3 bases from J, with 11 bases between. CDR3 sequence: CATSDGGSGYNEQFF. The DNA for the CDR3 is TGTGCCACCAGTGATGGTGGTAGCGGCTACAATGAGCAGTTCTTC.

The chain recombines TRBV19 with TRBJ1-1; D not certain. The CDR3 length is 15 residues. V lost 3 bases to trimming and J lost 2 bases, with 13 bases between them. Per the germline V gene, CDR1 is LNHDA and CDR2 is SQIVND (reference sequence). The CDR3: CASSIWVRLNTEAFF. In DNA, the CDR3 is TGTGCCAGTAGTATTTGGGTCAGACTAAACACTGAAGCTTTCTTT.

CDR3 protein: CATSDLGGGTSTDTQYF. The DNA for the CDR3 is TGTGCCACCAGTGATTTAGGTGGCGGGACTAGCACAGATACGCAGTATTTT. The chain couples TRBV24-1 to TRBJ2-3, with D possibly matching TRBD2 (6 bases). Looked up from germline, CDR1 is KGHDR and CDR2 is SFDVKD. The CDR3 totals 17 residues. V lost 1 base to trimming and J lost 0 bases, with 13 bases between them.

The V gene is TRBV5-1, the J gene TRBJ2-2; the D gene is possibly TRBD1 (5 bases). This CDR3 spans 16 amino acids. Germline V gives CDR1 SGHRS, CDR2 YFSETQ. The germline V and J ends were trimmed by 0 bases and 4 bases, with 13 bases remaining between them. The CDR3 loop is CASSLGLAGLTGELFF. As DNA, the CDR3 is TGCGCCAGCAGCTTGGGTCTGGCAGGGCTCACCGGGGAGCTGTTTTTT.

This clone was seen once. The gene calls are TRBV27 and TRBJ2-1, with no clear D. The CDR3 sequence is 14 residues long. V lost 3 bases, J lost 4 bases, and 10 bases lay in between. Germline lookup yields CDR1 MNHEY and CDR2 SMNVEV (reference sequence). The DNA of the CDR3 is TGTGCCAGCAGTTTCGCCGGTCGATACAATGAGCAGTTCTTC. It encodes CASSFAGRYNEQFF.

The rearrangement joins TRBV10-3 to TRBJ2-6; 10 bases align to TRBD1. J gave up 0 bases and V 4 bases, and 6 bases lay outside the gene matches. The germline V gene has CDR1 ENHRY and CDR2 SYGVKD. The length of the CDR3 is 18 residues. CDR3 in amino acids: CAISAGTGVRSGANVLTF. CDR3 DNA sequence: TGTGCCATCAGTGCCGGGACAGGGGTCCGCTCTGGGGCCAACGTCCTGACTTTC.